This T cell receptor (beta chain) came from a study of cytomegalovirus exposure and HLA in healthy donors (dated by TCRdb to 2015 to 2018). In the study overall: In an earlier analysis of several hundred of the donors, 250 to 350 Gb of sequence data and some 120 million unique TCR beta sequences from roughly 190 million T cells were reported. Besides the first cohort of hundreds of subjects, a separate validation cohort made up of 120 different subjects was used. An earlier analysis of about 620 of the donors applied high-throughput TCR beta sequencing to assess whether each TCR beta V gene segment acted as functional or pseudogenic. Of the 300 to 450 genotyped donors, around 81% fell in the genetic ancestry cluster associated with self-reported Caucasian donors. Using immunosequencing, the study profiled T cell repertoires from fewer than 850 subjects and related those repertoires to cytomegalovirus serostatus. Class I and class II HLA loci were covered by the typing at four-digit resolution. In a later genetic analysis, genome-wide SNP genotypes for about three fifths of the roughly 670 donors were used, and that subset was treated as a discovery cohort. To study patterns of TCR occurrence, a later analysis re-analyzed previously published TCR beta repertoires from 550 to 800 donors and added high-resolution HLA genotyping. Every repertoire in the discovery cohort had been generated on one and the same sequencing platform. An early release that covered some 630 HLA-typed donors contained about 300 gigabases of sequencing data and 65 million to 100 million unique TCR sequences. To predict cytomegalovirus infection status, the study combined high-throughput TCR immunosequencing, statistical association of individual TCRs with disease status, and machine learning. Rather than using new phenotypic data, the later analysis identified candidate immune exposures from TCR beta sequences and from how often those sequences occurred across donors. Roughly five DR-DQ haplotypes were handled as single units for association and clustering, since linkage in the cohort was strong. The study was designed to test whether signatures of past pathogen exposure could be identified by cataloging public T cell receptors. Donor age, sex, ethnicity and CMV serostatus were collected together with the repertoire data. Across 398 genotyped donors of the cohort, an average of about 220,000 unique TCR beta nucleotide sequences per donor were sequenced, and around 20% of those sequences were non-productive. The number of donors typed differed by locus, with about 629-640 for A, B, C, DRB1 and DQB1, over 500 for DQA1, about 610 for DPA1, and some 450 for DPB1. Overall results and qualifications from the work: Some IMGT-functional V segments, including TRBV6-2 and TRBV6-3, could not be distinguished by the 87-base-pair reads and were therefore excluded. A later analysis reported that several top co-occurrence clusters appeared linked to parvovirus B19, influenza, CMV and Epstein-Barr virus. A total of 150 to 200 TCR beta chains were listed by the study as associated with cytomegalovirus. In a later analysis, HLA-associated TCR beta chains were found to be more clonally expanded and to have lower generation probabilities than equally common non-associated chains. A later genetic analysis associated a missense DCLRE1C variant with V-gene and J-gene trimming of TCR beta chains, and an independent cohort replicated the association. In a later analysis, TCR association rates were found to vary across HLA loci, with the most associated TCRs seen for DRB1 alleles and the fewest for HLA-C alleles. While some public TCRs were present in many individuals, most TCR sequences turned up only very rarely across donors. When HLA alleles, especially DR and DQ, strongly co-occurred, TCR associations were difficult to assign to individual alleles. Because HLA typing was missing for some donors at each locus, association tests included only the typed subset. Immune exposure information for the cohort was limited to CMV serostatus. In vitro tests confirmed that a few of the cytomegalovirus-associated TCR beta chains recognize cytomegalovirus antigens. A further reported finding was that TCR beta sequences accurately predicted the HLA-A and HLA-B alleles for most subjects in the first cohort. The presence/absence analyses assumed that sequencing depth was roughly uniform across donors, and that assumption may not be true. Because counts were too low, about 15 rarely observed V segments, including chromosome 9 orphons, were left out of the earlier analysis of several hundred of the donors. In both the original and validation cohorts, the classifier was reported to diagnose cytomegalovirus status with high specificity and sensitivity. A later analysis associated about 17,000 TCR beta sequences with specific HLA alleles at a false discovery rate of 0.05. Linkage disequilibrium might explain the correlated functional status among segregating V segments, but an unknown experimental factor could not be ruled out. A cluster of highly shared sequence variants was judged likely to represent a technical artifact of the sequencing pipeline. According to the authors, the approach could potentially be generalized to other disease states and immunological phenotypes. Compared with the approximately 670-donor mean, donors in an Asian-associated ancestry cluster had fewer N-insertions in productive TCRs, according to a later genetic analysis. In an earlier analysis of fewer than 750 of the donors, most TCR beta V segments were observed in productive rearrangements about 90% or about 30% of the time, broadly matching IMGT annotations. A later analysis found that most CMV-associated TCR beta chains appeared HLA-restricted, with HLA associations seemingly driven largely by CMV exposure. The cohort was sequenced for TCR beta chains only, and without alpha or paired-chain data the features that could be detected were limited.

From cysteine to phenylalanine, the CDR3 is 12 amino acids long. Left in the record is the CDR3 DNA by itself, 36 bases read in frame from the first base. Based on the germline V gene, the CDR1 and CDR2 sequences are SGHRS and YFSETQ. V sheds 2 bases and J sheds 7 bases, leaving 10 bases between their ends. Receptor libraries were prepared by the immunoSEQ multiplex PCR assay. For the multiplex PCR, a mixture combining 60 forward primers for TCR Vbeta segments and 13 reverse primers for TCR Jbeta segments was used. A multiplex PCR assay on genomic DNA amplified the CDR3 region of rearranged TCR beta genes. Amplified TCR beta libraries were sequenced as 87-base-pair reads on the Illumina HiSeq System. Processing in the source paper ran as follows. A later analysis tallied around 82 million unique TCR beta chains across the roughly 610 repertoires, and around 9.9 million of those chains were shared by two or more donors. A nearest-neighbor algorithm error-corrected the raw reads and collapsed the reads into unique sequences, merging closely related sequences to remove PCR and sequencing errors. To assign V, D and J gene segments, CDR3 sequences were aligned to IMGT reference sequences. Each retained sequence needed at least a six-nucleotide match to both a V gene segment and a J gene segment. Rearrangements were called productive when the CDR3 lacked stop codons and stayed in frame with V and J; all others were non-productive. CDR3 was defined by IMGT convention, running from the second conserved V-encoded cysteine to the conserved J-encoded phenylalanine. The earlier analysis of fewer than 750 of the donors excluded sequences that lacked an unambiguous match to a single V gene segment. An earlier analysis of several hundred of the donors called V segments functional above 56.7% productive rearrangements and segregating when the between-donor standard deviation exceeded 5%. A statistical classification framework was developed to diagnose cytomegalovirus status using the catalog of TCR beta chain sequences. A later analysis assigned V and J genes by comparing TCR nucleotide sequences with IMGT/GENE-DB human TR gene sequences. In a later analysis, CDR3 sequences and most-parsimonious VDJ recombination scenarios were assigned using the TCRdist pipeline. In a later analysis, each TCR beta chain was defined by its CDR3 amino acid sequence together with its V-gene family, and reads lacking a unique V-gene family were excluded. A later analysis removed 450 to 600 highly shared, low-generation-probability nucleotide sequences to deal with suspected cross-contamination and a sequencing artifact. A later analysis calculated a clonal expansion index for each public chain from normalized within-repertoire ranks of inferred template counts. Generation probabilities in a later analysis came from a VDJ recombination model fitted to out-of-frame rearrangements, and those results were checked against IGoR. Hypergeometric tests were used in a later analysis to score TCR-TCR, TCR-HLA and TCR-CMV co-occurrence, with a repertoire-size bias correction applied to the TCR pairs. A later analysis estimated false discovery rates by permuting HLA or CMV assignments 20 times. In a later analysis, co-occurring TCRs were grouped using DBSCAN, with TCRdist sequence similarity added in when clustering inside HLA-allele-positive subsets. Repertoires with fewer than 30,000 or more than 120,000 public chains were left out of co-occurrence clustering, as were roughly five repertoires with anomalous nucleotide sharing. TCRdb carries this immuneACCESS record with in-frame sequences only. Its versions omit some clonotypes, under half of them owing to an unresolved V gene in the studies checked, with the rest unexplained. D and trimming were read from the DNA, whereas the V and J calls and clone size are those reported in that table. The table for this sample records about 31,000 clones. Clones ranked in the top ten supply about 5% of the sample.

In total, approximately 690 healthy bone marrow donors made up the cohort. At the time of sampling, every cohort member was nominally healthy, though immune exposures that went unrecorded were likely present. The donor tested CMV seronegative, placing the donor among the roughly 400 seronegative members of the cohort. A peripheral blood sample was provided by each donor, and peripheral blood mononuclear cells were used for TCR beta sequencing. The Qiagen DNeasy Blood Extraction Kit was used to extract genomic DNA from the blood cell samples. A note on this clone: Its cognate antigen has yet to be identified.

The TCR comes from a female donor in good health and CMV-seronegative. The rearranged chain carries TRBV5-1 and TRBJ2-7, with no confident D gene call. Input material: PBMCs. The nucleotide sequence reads TGCGCCAGCAGCTTAAAATCCAGTGAGCAGTACTTC. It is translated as CASSLKSSEQYF.